Each of the 32 T cell receptor beta chains below was sequenced from the same sample in a study of regulatory T cells in long-lasting Graves disease. The time point is: persistent/refractory GD, antithyroid drugs over 5 years with positive TRAb. Scientists built the TCR library using RNA that was extracted from PBMCs. For TCR beta, libraries came from iRepertoire HTBI primers and Arm-PCR of CDR3 regions. TCRdb processed the multiplex PCR reads anew with MiXCR; each CDR3 protein has one entry. The sample yields under 350,000 distinct CDR3 sequences, approximately 20% seen once. The sample was peripheral blood mononuclear cells (PBMCs), taken when the disease was refractory, from a patient treated with antithyroid drugs. The receptor set was obtained from a female donor with Graves disease.

The chain employs TRBV7-9 and TRBJ1-1; D not resolved. The CDR3 has 11 amino acids. V was shortened by 2 bases and J by 6 bases, with 4 bases between the two germline ends. Germline loops: CDR1 SEHNR, CDR2 FQNEAQ (reference sequence). CDR3 sequence (DNA): TGTGCCAGCAGCTTAATCCCTGAAGCTTTCTTT. It translates to CASSLIPEAFF.

Turning to this clonotype: One junction end disagrees with the germline gene, perhaps due to a read error. V is TRBV6-1 and J is TRBJ2-7; no firm D call. Germline assignment: CDR1 MNHNS and CDR2 SASEGT. The CDR3 totals 11 residues. CDR3 loop: CASGDRGEQYF. DNA of the CDR3: TGTGCCAGCGGTGATAGAGGCGAGCAGTACTTC.

This clonotype was counted between two and nine times. CDR3 region: CASSQVARDILPNYGYTF. In nucleotides, the CDR3 is TGCGCCAGCAGCCAAGTGGCCCGGGACATTCTGCCTAACTATGGCTACACCTTC. The V and J genes are TRBV4-1 and TRBJ1-2, with D possibly being TRBD1 (6 bases). Per germline, CDR1 MGHRA and CDR2 YSYEKL. CDR3 size: 18 residues. Trimming removed 1 base from V and 0 bases from J, with 18 bases in between.

This chain connects TRBV27 to TRBJ1-1; a weak D match, TRBD1 (6 bases). V was clipped by 5 bases and J by 6 bases, with 7 bases between them. The CDR3 consists of 11 residues. Germline values: CDR1 MNHEY, CDR2 SMNVEV (reference sequence). The CDR3 spells CASSKGAEAFF. CDR3 in DNA: TGTGCCAGCAGTAAGGGGGCTGAAGCTTTCTTT.

This clonotype was detected many times. The V gene is TRBV7-2, the J gene TRBJ2-5; 8 nucleotides agree with TRBD2. Germline assignment: CDR1 SGHTA and CDR2 FQGNSA. The CDR3 runs 16 residues. With V trimmed by 0 bases and J by 5 bases, 8 bases remained unmatched. CDR3 sequence: CASSLAPGLGFETQYF. In DNA form, the CDR3 reads TGTGCCAGCAGCTTAGCCCCGGGACTAGGATTTGAGACCCAGTACTTC.

The gene calls are TRBV7-2 and TRBJ2-3, with D tentatively TRBD1 (5 bases). With 3 bases removed from V and 6 bases from J, the gap between germline ends came to 13 bases. The CDR3 length is 14 residues. Germline-derived CDR1 and CDR2 are SGHTA and FQGNSA. The CDR3 here is CASSLSHGADTQYF. In DNA form, the CDR3 reads TGTGCCAGCAGCTTGTCGCATGGGGCGGATACGCAGTATTTT.

The chain couples TRBV4-3 to TRBJ2-7; D remains unclear. Trimming cost V 1 base and J 1 base, with 5 bases left between them. There are 13 residues in the CDR3. Germline assignment: CDR1 LGHNA and CDR2 YSLEER. The CDR3 bases are TGCGCCAGCAGCCAAGCCAGATCCTACGAGCAGTACTTC. It translates to CASSQARSYEQYF.

This clonotype appeared many times. In nucleotides, the CDR3 is TGTGCCAGCAGTTTAGTCTGGGAAGAGACCCAGTACTTC. This translates into CASSLVWEETQYF. The chain couples TRBV28 to TRBJ2-5; D not certain. V was cut by 2 bases and J by 3 bases, with 7 bases left in between. The CDR3 is made up of 13 amino acids. The germline V gene encodes CDR1 MDHEN and CDR2 SYDVKM. The entire variable domain, with the rest obtained from reference TRBV28 and TRBJ2-5, is as follows: DVKVTQSSRYLVKRTGEKVFLECVQDMDHENMFWYRQDPGLGLRLIYFSYDVKMKEKGDIPEGYSVSREKKERFSLILESASTNQTSMYLCASSLVWEETQYFGPGTRLLVL.

The chain carries TRBV30 and TRBJ2-7, with 7 nucleotides matching TRBD1. V lost 4 bases to trimming and J lost 5 bases; unmatched junction nucleotides: 2. Germline loops: CDR1 GTSNPN, CDR2 SVGIG (reference sequence). The CDR3 sequence is 11 residues long. CDR3 nucleotides: TGTGCCTGGAAGGACAGGAACGAGCAGTACTTC. Amino acids: CAWKDRNEQYF.

This clonotype was recorded many times. The rearrangement uses TRBV7-2 and TRBJ1-2, with D possibly TRBD1 on 5 matching bases. The CDR3 spans 13 residues. Looked up from germline, CDR1 is SGHTA and CDR2 is FQGNSA. V shed 1 base and J shed 7 bases, with 10 bases lying between them. The CDR3 nucleotides read TGTGCCAGCAGCTTAGAGACAGTTCGTGGCTACACCTTC. Protein: CASSLETVRGYTF.

This clonotype came up a few times. The rearrangement uses TRBV6-1 and TRBJ2-7; D is unresolved. The CDR3 runs to 11 residues. Germline loops: CDR1 MNHNS, CDR2 SASEGT. Trimming stripped 6 bases from V and 5 bases from J, with 8 bases between. CDR3 bases: TGTGCCAGCAGCTACGAGGACGAGCAGTACTTC. It specifies CASSYEDEQYF.

This clonotype was seen many times. The J gene is TRBJ2-5, the V gene TRBV20-1; 7 bases are shared with TRBD2. The length of the CDR3 is 13 residues. Germline loops: CDR1 DFQATT, CDR2 SNEGSKA (reference sequence). The V and J ends lost 5 bases and 3 bases, in that order; junction bases with no gene match: 6. The DNA for the CDR3 is TGCAGTGCTCCGGGAGGCAATAAAGAGACCCAGTACTTC. Protein: CSAPGGNKETQYF.

J is TRBJ2-7 and V is TRBV4-1; 8 bases are shared with TRBD2. Germline-derived CDR1 and CDR2 are MGHRA and YSYEKL. The CDR3 contains 16 residues. With 1 base clipped from V and 1 base from J, the junction kept 6 bases outside the gene matches. As DNA, the CDR3 is TGCGCCAGCAGCCAAGCTACCGGGACTAGGTCCTACGAGCAGTACTTC. Translating it yields CASSQATGTRSYEQYF.

This clonotype has just a few counts. J is TRBJ1-4 and V is TRBV6-2 or TRBV6-3, with unresolved D. Trimming shortened V by 5 bases and J by 7 bases, and 8 bases separated the two germline ends. This CDR3 has 12 amino acids. Germline V gene lookup returns CDR1 MNHEY and CDR2 SVGEGT. The CDR3 region has the DNA TGTGCCAGCAGTGAAGAACTTGAAAAACTGTTTTTT. Protein: CASSEELEKLFF.

The chain employs TRBV20-1 and TRBJ2-3, with TRBD2 matching 8 bases. Germline values: CDR1 DFQATT, CDR2 SNEGSKA (reference sequence). The trim removed 2 bases at V and 0 bases at J, leaving 4 bases unmatched. CDR3 length: 15 residues. The CDR3, as DNA: TGCAGTGCTAGAAGGCTAGCGGGTAGCACAGATACGCAGTATTTT. Protein: CSARRLAGSTDTQYF.

In its sample, this clonotype was seen many times. The rearrangement links TRBV15 to TRBJ1-6; D might be TRBD1 (5 bases). Deletions cut 0 bases from V and 9 bases from J, with 12 bases between. In germline, CDR1 is LNHNV, CDR2 YYDKDF (reference sequence). The CDR3 runs 15 residues. Written as DNA, the CDR3 is TGTGCCACCAGCAGAGATGGCAGGGTTCCTTCACCCCTCCACTTT. It encodes CATSRDGRVPSPLHF.

This clonotype has more than one count but fewer than ten. The chain carries TRBV6-1 and TRBJ1-3; D is possibly TRBD1 (5 bases). Germline-derived CDR1 and CDR2 are MNHNS and SASEGT. This CDR3 has 14 amino acids. V gave up 5 bases and J gave up 4 bases, with 12 bases separating them. CDR3 loop: CASSSTGAGNTIYF. The CDR3, as DNA: TGTGCCAGCAGTAGCACAGGTGCCGGAAACACCATATATTTT.

This clonotype was recorded a few times. The CDR3 loop is CASSYGLAGPQETQYF. The CDR3 DNA follows: TGTGCCAGCAGTTACGGTCTAGCGGGCCCTCAAGAGACCCAGTACTTC. The V and J genes are TRBV6-5 and TRBJ2-5; 8 positions agree with TRBD2. There are 16 residues in the CDR3. CDR1 and CDR2 (germline): MNHEY, SVGAGI. Trimming cost V 2 bases and J 2 bases; bases outside gene matches: 7.

The chain links TRBV27 to TRBJ2-1; TRBD2 matches at 11 bases. Germline CDR1 and CDR2: MNHEY and SMNVEV (reference sequence). J was trimmed by 10 bases and V by 4 bases; bases with no gene match: 18. The CDR3 totals 18 residues. CDR3 residues: CASSSLAGDFLIAGEQFF. The CDR3 DNA is TGTGCCAGCAGTTCACTAGCGGGGGACTTCCTCATCGCGGGAGAGCAGTTCTTC.

This clonotype was recorded a few times. This rearrangement joins TRBV11-2 to TRBJ2-5, with unresolved D. Deletions cut 2 bases from V and 0 bases from J, with 10 bases between. In germline, CDR1 is SGHAT, CDR2 FQNNGV. The CDR3 spans 15 residues. The CDR3 is CASSLFTGYQETQYF. In DNA, the CDR3 is TGTGCCAGCAGCTTATTTACCGGGTACCAAGAGACCCAGTACTTC.

This clonotype was recorded many times. V usage is TRBV2 and J usage is TRBJ1-1, with D possibly being TRBD1 (6 bases). V was shortened by 7 bases and J by 6 bases, with 9 bases between the two germline ends. From germline, CDR1 is SNHLY and CDR2 FYNNEI. This CDR3 comprises 11 residues. CDR3 sequence reads: CASNGGAEAFF. CDR3 in DNA: TGTGCCAGCAATGGGGGCGCTGAAGCTTTCTTT. Looking up the rest from reference TRBV2 and TRBJ1-1 gives the full variable domain: EPEVTQTPSHQVTQMGQEVILRCVPISNHLYFYWYRQILGQKVEFLVSFYNNEISEKSEIFDDQFSVERPDGSNFTLKIRSTKLEDSAMYFCASNGGAEAFFGQGTRLTVV.

The chain employs TRBV7-9 and TRBJ2-7, with D possibly TRBD1 on 6 matching bases. V was pared by 2 bases and J by 4 bases, with 15 bases between. This CDR3 comprises 15 residues. CDR1 is SEHNR, CDR2 FQNEAQ, per germline (reference sequence). CDR3 amino acids: CASSLFRQGRYEQYF. In DNA, the CDR3 is TGTGCCAGCAGCTTATTCCGTCAGGGGAGATACGAGCAGTACTTC. The full variable domain, with the rest looked up from reference TRBV7-9 and TRBJ2-7, is DTGVSQNPRHKITKRGQNVTFRCDPISEHNRLYWYRQTLGQGPEFLTYFQNEAQLEKSRLLSDRFSAERPKGSFSTLEIQRTEQGDSAMYLCASSLFRQGRYEQYFGPGTRLTVT.

This clonotype was recorded a few times. This chain joins TRBV7-2 and TRBJ2-7; a possible D gene is TRBD1 (5 bases). V shed 0 bases and J shed 2 bases, with 8 bases lying between them. The germline CDR1 and CDR2 sequences are SGHTA and FQGNSA. This CDR3 has 14 amino acids. CDR3 sequence reads: CASSLAQGPYEQYF. In nucleotides, the CDR3 is TGTGCCAGCAGCTTAGCCCAGGGCCCCTACGAGCAGTACTTC.

This clonotype was observed a few times. CDR3: CASSGGLAGGEQYF. CDR3 bases: TGTGCCAGCAGCGGAGGACTAGCGGGAGGCGAGCAGTACTTC. The rearrangement joins TRBV9 to TRBJ2-7; 14 nucleotides match TRBD2. The CDR3 is 14 amino acids. Looked up from germline, CDR1 is SGDLS and CDR2 is YYNGEE. V lost 3 bases, J lost 6 bases, and 2 bases stayed unmatched.

The sample holds a few counts of this clonotype. The V and J genes are TRBV2 and TRBJ2-2; D is undetermined. Trimming removed 5 bases at V and 0 bases at J, with 16 bases between. This CDR3 is built from 17 residues. The germline gives CDR1 SNHLY, CDR2 FYNNEI. DNA of the CDR3: TGTGCCAGCAGTTTCCTACTTGTGGGAACGAACACCGGGGAGCTGTTTTTT. Protein product: CASSFLLVGTNTGELFF.

Worth noting for this clonotype: This may stem from a read error, because a much larger clone lies one nucleotide away. The chain recombines TRBV7-2 with TRBJ1-4; D is undetermined. CDR1 and CDR2 from the germline V gene are SGHTA and FQGNSA. This CDR3 region has 13 residues. V lost 4 bases and J lost 8, with 11 bases in between. The CDR3 loop reads CASSWRRKEKLFF. The CDR3 nucleotides are TGTGCCAGCAGCTGGCGAAGGAAGGAAAAACTGTTTTTT.

The genes are TRBV7-2 and TRBJ2-6, with D possibly being TRBD2 (5 bases). V lost 0 bases and J lost 3, with 18 bases in between. The germline V gene has CDR1 SGHTA and CDR2 FQGNSA. The CDR3 length is 19 residues. DNA of the CDR3: TGTGCCAGCAGCTTAGCGGACCGGACTGCTCTGGGTGGGGCCAACGTCCTGACTTTC. It is translated as CASSLADRTALGGANVLTF.

This clonotype was counted a few times. The chain joins TRBV6-2 or TRBV6-3 to TRBJ2-5; 10 bases are shared with TRBD1. The V gene end was trimmed by 0 bases and the J gene end by 4 bases; junction bases not matched to a gene: 5. In germline, CDR1 is MNHEY, CDR2 SVGEGT. This CDR3 region has 16 residues. CDR3 region: CASSYSGQGVRETQYF. DNA of the CDR3: TGTGCCAGCAGTTACTCTGGACAGGGGGTCAGAGAGACCCAGTACTTC.

This clonotype was seen many times. This chain connects TRBV7-2 to TRBJ2-5; D perhaps matches TRBD2 (7 bases). Germline V gene data show CDR1 as SGHTA and CDR2 as FQGNSA. This CDR3 spans 15 amino acids. Deletions cut 1 base from V and 3 bases from J, with 12 bases between. CDR3 loop: CASSLDGGREETQYF. As DNA, the CDR3 is TGTGCCAGCAGCTTAGACGGGGGGCGGGAAGAGACCCAGTACTTC.

This clonotype was found many times. This chain uses TRBV6-1 with TRBJ1-4, with a tentative D call TRBD1 (5 bases). Looked up from germline, CDR1 is MNHNS and CDR2 is SASEGT. The length of the CDR3 is 14 residues. The V and J ends lost 0 bases and 8 bases respectively, with 10 bases between them. The CDR3 loop is CASSEASRQEKLFF. In DNA, the CDR3 is TGTGCCAGCAGTGAAGCGTCGAGACAGGAAAAACTGTTTTTT.

The chain is built from TRBV7-9 and TRBJ1-4; the D is unclear. The V gene lost 3 bases and the J gene lost 8 bases, with 16 bases spanning the gap. The germline gives CDR1 SEHNR, CDR2 FQNEAQ (reference sequence). This CDR3 region has 15 residues. CDR3 coding DNA: TGTGCCAGCAGCTTCTCCCCCAGTACCAAAGAAAAACTGTTTTTT. Its translation is CASSFSPSTKEKLFF.

There are many counts of this clonotype. V and J are TRBV12-3 or TRBV12-4 and TRBJ2-7; TRBD2 matches 11 bases. The V segment lost 6 bases and the J segment 7 bases; nucleotides outside the gene matches: 11. CDR3 length: 15 residues. The CDR3 region has the DNA TGTGCCAGCAGCCTCACTAGCGGGAGCCGTCGGGAGCAGTACTTC. It codes for CASSLTSGSRREQYF.